The T cell receptor beta chain described here comes from a study of low-dose radiotherapy and immunotherapy resistance in tumors. Study-level information: Intravenous ipilimumab 1 mg/kg every six weeks was given with nivolumab 240 mg every two weeks.

As to time point: before trial treatment. Along with nivolumab and ipilimumab, donors received aspirin, low-dose cyclophosphamide and low-dose radiotherapy. TRAV- and TRBV-specific primers, spanning alpha and beta chains, primed first-strand cDNA. For amplifying TCRs, the PCR ran for around 20 cycles with Phusion, which was used together with a constant-region primer and the adapter on the V primers. MiXCR, applied by TCRdb to the reads, yields one record per CDR3 protein. The sample has about 71,000 distinct CDR3 sequences, more than 25% seen once; the top ten hold over 8.5%. Germline CDR1 MNHEY, CDR2 SVGEGT. Trimming removed 4 bases from V and 1 base from J; junction bases left unmatched: 3. The CDR3 sequence is 15 residues long.

This clonotype was obtained from a female donor with ovarian cancer. The sequencing used PBMCs, collected before treatment. This chain links TRBV6-2 or TRBV6-3 with TRBJ2-1, with 8 bases matching TRBD1. For the CDR3, the DNA is TGTGCCAGCAGTTGGACAGGGTCTTCCTACAATGAGCAGTTCTTC. This sequence encodes CASSWTGSSYNEQFF.